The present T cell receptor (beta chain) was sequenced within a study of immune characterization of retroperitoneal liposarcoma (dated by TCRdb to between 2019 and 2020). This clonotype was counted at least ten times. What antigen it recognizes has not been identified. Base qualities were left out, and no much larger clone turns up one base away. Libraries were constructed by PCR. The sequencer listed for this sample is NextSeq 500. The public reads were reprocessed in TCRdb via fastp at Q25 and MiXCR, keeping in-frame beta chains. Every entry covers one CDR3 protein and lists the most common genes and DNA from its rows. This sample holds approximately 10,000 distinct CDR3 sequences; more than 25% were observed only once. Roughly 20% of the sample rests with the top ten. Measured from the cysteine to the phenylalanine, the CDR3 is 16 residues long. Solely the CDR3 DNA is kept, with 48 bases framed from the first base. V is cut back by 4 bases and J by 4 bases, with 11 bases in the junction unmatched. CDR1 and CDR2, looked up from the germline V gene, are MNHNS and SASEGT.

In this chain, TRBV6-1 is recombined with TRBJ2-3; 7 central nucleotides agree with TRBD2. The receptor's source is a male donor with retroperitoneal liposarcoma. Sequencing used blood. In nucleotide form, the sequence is TGTGCCAGCAGTGGTCGGGACTCAGGGAGGGCAGATACGCAGTATTTT. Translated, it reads CASSGRDSGRADTQYF.